This T cell receptor (beta chain) was captured by sequencing in a study of blood T cell repertoires in COVID-19. On the study more broadly: Samples came from the United States, Italy and Spain, spanning acute and convalescent COVID-19. PBMCs, B-cell-depleted T cells, or T cells provided the cDNA or gDNA that made up the material.

Authors' analysis steps: By means of reference gene primer amplification, nucleated cell counts were estimated. This table comes from immunoSEQ multiplex PCR, and its TCRdb copy is limited to in-frame clones, with some not included. That table is the source of V, J and clone size, and D and trimming were worked out from the DNA. The table includes more than 150,000 clones, around 89% detected once. This CDR3 region has 15 residues. V was clipped by 2 bases and J by 5 bases, with 18 bases between them. Germline CDR1 reads SQVTM; CDR2 reads ANQGSEA. The sequence was collected from a man aged 50 to 59 with acute or convalescent COVID-19. Input material: peripheral blood. The chain combines TRBV29-1 with TRBJ1-1; tentative D call: TRBD1 (5 bases). The CDR3 loop reads CSVEKAGRWVTEAFF. In nucleotides, the CDR3 is TGCAGCGTTGAAAAAGCAGGGAGGTGGGTAACTGAAGCTTTCTTT.